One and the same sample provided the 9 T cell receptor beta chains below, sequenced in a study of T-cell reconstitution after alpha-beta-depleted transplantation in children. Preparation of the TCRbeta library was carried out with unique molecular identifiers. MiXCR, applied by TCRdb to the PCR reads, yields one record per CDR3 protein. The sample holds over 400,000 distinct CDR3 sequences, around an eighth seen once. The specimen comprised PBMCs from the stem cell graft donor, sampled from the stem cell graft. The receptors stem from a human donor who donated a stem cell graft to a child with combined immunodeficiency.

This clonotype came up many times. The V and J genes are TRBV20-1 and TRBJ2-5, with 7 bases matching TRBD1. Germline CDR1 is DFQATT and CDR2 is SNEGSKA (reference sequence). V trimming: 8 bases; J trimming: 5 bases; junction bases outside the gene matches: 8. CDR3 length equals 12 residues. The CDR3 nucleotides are TGCAGTTCCAGAGGGGGCACCGAGACCCAGTACTTC. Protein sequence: CSSRGGTETQYF.

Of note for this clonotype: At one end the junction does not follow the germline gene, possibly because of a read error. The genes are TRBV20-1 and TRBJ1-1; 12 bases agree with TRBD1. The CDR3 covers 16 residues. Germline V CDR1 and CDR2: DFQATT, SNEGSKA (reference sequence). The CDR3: CCARDLYGTGGDEAFF. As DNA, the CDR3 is TGCTGTGCTAGAGATCTCTACGGGACAGGGGGCGATGAAGCTTTCTTT.

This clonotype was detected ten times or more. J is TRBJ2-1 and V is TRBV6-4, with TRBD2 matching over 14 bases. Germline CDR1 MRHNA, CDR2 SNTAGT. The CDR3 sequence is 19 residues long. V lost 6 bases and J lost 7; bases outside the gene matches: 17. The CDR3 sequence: CASSRSVPGLAGERNEQFF. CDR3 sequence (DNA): TGTGCCAGCAGCCGGTCCGTTCCGGGACTAGCGGGGGAAAGGAATGAGCAGTTCTTC.

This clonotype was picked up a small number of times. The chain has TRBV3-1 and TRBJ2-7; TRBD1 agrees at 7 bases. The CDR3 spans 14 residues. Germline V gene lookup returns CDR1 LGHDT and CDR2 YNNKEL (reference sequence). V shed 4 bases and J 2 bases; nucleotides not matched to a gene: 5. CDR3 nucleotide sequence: TGTGCCAGCAGCCCTTGGGACAGCCCCTACGAGCAGTACTTC. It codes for CASSPWDSPYEQYF.

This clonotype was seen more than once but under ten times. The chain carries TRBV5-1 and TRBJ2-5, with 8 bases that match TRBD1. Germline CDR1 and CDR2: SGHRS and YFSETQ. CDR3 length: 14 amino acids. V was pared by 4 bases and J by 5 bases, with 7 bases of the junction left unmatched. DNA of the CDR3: TGCGCCAGCAGCGGGACAGGACCGGGGGAGACCCAGTACTTC. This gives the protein CASSGTGPGETQYF.

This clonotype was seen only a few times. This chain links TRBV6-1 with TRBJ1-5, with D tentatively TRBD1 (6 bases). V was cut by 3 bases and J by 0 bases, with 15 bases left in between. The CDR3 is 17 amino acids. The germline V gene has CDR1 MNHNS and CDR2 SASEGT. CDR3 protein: CASSDSGTLYSNQPQHF. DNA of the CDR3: TGTGCCAGCAGTGATTCCGGGACACTTTATAGCAATCAGCCCCAGCATTTT.

CDR3 sequence reads: CASRILAGGVYEQFF. The DNA for the CDR3 is TGTGCCAGCAGAATCCTAGCGGGGGGGGTCTATGAGCAGTTCTTC. V is TRBV28 and J is TRBJ2-1; TRBD2 matches at 12 bases. Trimming took 6 bases from V and 8 from J; bases not matched to a gene: 8. This CDR3 spans 15 amino acids. Germline V gene data show CDR1 as MDHEN and CDR2 as SYDVKM.

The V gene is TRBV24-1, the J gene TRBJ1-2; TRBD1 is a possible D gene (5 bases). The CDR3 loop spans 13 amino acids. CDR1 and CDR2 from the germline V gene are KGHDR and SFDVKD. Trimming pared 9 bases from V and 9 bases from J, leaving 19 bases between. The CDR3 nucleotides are TGTGCCACCTCTCCGGGACTCCCGTTCAGCTACACCTTC. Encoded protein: CATSPGLPFSYTF.

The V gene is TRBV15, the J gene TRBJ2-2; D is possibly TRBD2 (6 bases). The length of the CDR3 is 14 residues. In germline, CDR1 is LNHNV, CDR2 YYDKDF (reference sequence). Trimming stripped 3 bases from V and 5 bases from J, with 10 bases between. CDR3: CATSRVGGTGELFF. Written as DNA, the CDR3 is TGTGCCACCAGCAGGGTCGGGGGTACCGGGGAGCTGTTTTTT. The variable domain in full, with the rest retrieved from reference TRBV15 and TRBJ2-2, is DAMVIQNPRYQVTQFGKPVTLSCSQTLNHNVMYWYQQKSSQAPKLLFHYYDKDFNNEADTPDNFQSRRPNTSFCFLDIRSPGLGDTAMYLCATSRVGGTGELFFGEGSRLTVL.